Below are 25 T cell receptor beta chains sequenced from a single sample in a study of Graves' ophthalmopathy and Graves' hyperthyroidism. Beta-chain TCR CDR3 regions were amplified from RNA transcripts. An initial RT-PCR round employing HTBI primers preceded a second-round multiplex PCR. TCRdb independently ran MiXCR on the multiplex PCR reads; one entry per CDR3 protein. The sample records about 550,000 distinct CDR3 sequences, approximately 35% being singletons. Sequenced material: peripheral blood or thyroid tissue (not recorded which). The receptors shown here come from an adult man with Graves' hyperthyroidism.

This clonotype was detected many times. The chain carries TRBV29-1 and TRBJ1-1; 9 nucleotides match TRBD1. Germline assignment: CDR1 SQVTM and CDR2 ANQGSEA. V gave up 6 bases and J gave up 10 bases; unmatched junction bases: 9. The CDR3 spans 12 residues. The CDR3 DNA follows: TGCAGCGTAACGGGACAGGGCACGCGAGCTTTCTTT. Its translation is CSVTGQGTRAFF.

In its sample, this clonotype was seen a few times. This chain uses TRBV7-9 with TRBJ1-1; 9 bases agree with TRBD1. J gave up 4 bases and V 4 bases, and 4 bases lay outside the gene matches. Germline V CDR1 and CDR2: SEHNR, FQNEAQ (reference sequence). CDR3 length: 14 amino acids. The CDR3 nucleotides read TGTGCCAGCAGCTCAGGACAGGGGAGCACTGAAGCTTTCTTT. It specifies CASSSGQGSTEAFF.

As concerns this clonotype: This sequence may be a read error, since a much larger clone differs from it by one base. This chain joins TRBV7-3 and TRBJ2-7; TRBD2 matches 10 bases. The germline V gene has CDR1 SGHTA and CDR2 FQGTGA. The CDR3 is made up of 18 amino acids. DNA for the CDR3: TGCGCCAGCAGCCAAGCTGACAGGGCCTCGGGACTAGCGTTCGAGCAGTACTTC. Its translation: CASSQADRASGLAFEQYF.

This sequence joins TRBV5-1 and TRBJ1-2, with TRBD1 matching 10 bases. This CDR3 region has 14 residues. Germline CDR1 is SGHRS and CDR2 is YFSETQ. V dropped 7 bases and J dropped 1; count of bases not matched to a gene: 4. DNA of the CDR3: TGCGCCAGCGGCCGGGACAGGGGTAACTATGGCTACACCTTC. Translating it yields CASGRDRGNYGYTF. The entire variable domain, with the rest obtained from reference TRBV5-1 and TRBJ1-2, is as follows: KAGVTQTPRYLIKTRGQQVTLSCSPISGHRSVSWYQQTPGQGLQFLFEYFSETQRNKGNFPGRFSGRQFSNSRSEMNVSTLELGDSALYLCASGRDRGNYGYTFGSGTRLTVV.

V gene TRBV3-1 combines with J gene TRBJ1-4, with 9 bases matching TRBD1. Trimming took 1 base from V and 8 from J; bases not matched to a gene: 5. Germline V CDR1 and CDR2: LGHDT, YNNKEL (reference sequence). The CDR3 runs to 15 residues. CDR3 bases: TGTGCCAGCAGCCAAGCGGACAGGGGAAAAGAAAAACTGTTTTTT. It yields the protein CASSQADRGKEKLFF. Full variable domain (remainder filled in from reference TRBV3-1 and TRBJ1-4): DTAVSQTPKYLVTQMGNDKSIKCEQNLGHDTMYWYKQDSKKFLKIMFSYNNKELIINETVPNRFSPKSPDKAHLNLHINSLELGDSAVYFCASSQADRGKEKLFFGSGTQLSVL.

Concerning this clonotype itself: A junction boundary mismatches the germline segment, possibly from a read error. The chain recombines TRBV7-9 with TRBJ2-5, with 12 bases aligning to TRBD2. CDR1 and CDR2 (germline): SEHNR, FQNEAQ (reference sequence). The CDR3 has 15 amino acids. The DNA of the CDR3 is TGTGCCAGCAGCGACGGACTAGCGGGGAAGGAGATCCAGTACTTC. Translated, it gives CASSDGLAGKEIQYF.

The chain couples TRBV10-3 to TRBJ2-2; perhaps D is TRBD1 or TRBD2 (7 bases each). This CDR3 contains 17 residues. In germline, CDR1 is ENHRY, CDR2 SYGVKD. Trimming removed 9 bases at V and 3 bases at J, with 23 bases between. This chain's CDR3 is CAIRTDRERGDTGELFF. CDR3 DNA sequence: TGTGCCATTCGGACCGACAGGGAACGGGGGGACACCGGGGAGCTGTTTTTT.

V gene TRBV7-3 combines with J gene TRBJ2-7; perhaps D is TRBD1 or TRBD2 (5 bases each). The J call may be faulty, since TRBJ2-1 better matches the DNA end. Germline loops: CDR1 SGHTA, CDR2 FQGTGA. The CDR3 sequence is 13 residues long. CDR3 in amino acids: CASSSGGGNEQFF. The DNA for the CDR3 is TGTGCCAGCAGCTCGGGTGGGGGCAATGAGCAGTTCTTC.

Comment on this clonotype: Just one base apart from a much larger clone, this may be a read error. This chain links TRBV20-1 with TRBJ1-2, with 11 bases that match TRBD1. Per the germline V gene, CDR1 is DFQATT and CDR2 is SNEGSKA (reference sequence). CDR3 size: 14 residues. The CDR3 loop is CSATLDRGLKGCTF. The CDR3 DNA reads TGCAGTGCCACCCTGGACAGGGGGCTAAAGGGCTGCACCTTC.

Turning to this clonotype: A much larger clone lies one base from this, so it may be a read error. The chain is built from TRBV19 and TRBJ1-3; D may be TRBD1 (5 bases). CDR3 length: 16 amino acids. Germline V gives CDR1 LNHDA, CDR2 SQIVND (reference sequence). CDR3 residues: CASSIGAVNSGHTIYF. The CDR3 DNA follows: TGTGCCAGTAGTATTGGGGCAGTTAACTCTGGACACACCATATATTTT.

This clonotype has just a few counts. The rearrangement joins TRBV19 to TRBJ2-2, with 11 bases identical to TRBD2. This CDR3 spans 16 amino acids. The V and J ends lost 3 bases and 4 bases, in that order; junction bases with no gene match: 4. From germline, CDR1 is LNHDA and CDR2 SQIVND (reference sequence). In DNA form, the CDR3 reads TGTGCCAGTAGTATTCTAGCGGGAGGTCCCACCGGGGAGCTGTTTTTT. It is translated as CASSILAGGPTGELFF.

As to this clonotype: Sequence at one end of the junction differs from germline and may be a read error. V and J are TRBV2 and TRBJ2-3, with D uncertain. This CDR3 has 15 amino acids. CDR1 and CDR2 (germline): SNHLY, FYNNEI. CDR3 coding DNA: TGCGCCAGCAGCCAAGTTATAAGGAGCACAGATACGCAGTATTTT. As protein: CASSQVIRSTDTQYF.

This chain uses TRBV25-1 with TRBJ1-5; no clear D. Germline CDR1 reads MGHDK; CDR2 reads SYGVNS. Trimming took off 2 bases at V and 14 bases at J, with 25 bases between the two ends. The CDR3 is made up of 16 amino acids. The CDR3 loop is CASSEHPSVWATYEHF. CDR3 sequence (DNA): TGTGCCAGCAGTGAACACCCCTCGGTTTGGGCAACCTACGAGCATTTT. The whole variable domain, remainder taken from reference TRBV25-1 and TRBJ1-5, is EADIYQTPRYLVIGTGKKITLECSQTMGHDKMYWYQQDPGMELHLIHYSYGVNSTEKGDLSSESTVSRIRTEHFPLTLESARPSHTSQYLCASSEHPSVWATYEHFGDGTRLSIL.

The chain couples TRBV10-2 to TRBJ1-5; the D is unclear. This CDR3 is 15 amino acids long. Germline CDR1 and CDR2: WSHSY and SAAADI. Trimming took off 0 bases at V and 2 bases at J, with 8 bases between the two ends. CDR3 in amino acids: CASSESTGGNQPQHF. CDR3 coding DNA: TGCGCCAGCAGTGAGTCAACCGGGGGCAATCAGCCCCAGCATTTT.

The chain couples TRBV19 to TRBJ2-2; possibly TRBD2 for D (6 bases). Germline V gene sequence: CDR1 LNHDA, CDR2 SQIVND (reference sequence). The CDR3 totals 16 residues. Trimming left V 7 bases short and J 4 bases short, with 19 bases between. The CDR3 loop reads CASTGVGGVATGELFF. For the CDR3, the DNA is TGTGCCAGTACCGGGGTTGGAGGGGTGGCCACCGGGGAGCTGTTTTTT. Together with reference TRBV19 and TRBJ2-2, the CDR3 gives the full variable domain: DGGITQSPKYLFRKEGQNVTLSCEQNLNHDAMYWYRQDPGQGLRLIYYSQIVNDFQKGDIAEGYSVSREKKESFPLTVTSAQKNPTAFYLCASTGVGGVATGELFFGEGSRLTVL.

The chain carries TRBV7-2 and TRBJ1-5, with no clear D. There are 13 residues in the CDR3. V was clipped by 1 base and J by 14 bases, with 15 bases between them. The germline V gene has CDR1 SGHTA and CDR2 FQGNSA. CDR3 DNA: TGTGCCAGCAGCTTAGAAGGCGGATACTACGAGCATTTT. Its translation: CASSLEGGYYEHF.

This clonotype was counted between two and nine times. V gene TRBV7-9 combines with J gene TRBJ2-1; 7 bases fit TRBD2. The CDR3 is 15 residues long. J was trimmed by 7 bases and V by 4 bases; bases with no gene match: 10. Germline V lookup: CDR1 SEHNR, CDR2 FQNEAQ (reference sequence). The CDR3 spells CASSSGASGGNEQFF. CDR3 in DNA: TGTGCCAGCAGCTCCGGGGCTAGCGGCGGAAATGAGCAGTTCTTC.

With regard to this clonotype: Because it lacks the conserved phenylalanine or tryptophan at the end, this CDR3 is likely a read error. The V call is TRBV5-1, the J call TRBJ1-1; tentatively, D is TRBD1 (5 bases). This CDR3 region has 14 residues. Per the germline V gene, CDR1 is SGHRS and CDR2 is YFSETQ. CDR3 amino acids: CTSSLPGAGTEAFL. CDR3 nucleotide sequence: TGCACCAGCAGCTTACCGGGCGCAGGGACTGAAGCTTTCCTT.

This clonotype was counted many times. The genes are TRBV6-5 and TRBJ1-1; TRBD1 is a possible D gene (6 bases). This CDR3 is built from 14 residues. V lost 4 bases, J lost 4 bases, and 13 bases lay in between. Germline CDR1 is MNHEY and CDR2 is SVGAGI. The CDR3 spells CASSSSHRATEAFF. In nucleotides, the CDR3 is TGTGCCAGCAGTTCCAGCCACAGGGCCACTGAAGCTTTCTTT.

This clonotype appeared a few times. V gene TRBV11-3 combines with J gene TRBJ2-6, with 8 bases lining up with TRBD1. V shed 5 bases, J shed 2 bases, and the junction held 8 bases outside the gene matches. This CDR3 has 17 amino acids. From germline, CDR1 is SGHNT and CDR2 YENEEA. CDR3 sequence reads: CASSPFQGATGANVLTF. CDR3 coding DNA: TGTGCCAGCAGCCCATTCCAGGGGGCCACTGGGGCCAACGTCCTGACTTTC.

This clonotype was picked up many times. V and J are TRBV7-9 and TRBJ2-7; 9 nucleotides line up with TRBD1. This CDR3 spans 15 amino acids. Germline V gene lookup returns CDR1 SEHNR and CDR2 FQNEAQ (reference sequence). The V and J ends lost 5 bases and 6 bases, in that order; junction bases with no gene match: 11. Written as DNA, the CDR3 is TGTGCCAGCAGCCCCCCGGGACAGGGAGTAGGCGAGCAGTACTTC. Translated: CASSPPGQGVGEQYF.

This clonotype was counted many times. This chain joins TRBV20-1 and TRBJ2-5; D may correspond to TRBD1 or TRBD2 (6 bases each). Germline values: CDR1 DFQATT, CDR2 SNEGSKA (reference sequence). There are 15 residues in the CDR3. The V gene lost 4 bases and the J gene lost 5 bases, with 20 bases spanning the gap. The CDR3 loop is CSANGWGARRETQYF. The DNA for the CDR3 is TGCAGTGCTAACGGTTGGGGGGCGCGGAGGGAGACCCAGTACTTC.

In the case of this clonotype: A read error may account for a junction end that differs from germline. The CDR3 spells CATSRDPVARAPGDNVLTF. The CDR3 DNA is TGTGCCACCAGCAGAGATCCTGTCGCGCGGGCGCCGGGGGACAACGTCCTGACTTTC. The chain carries TRBV15 and TRBJ2-6; TRBD2 might be the D (6 bases). Germline lookup yields CDR1 LNHNV and CDR2 YYDKDF (reference sequence). This CDR3 has 19 amino acids.

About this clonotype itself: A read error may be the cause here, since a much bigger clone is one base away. This CDR3 reads CASSLDVGIIYF. The CDR3 nucleotides are TGTGCCAGCAGCTTAGATGTTGGCATCATATATTTT. The V gene is TRBV7-2, the J gene TRBJ1-3; no clear D. Trimming took 1 base from V and 12 from J, leaving 10 bases between them. The CDR3 sequence is 12 residues long. Germline V gene sequence: CDR1 SGHTA, CDR2 FQGNSA.

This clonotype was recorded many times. CDR3 sequence reads: CASSWGQLYTEAFF. The CDR3 DNA reads as TGCGCCAGCAGCTGGGGACAGTTGTACACTGAAGCTTTCTTT. V is TRBV4-1 and J is TRBJ1-1, with TRBD1 identical over 7 bases. This CDR3 contains 14 residues. V dropped 5 bases and J dropped 3; count of bases not matched to a gene: 6. Germline V lookup: CDR1 MGHRA, CDR2 YSYEKL.